In this sample, the clone carrying this TCR beta chain turned up many times. Its matching antigen is unknown. V was pared by 5 bases and J by 2 bases, with 12 bases between. The CDR3 is made up of 13 amino acids. Germline V lookup: CDR1 SQVTM, CDR2 ANQGSEA. Individual cDNA molecules in this library carried unique molecular identifiers. In the original workflow: Counts of TCRs in each sample centred on a median of around 96,000 and extended from approximately 21,000 to 630,000. TCRdb reprocessed the RACE reads with MiXCR, giving one entry per CDR3 protein. The V and J calls follow TCRdb's processing rather than the paper's. Of about 45,000 distinct CDR3 sequences listed, almost 4.5% are singletons. The sample belongs to a study of human T cells and chemical hapten exposure. About the study: Mainly, slight library volume differences in the pool made TCR yields vary.

The study, taken as a whole, reports: Among TCRs, those above 1 in 1000 frequency were unaffected by DPC sensitization.

Time point reported: healthy volunteer bleed at 2 weeks. The starting material, unfractionated whole blood, was used for total RNA extraction. The specimen sequenced was whole blood. The receptor comes from a human donor in good health. Some clones in this sample may be carry-over from other donors' samples. The J gene is TRBJ1-1, the V gene TRBV29-1; TRBD1 is a possible D gene (5 bases). CDR3 bases: TGCAGCGTTTCAGACAGTCTCAACACTGAAGCTTTCTTT. It encodes CSVSDSLNTEAFF.